Sequencing of this T cell receptor (beta chain) was carried out in a study of long-term antiretroviral therapy in people with HIV (dated by TCRdb to 2022 to 2024). Broadly, across the study: The earliest samples were collected about a decade before the 2015 WHO recommendation for immediate ART, when ART was typically delayed until CD4 counts fell. This retrospective serial study examined whether starting ART and sustained HIV suppression were associated with changes in the composition and diversity of the TRB repertoire in peripheral blood. A total of roughly 180 cryopreserved PBMC samples were contributed to the cohort by 30 adults with confirmed HIV infection, with samples collected serially over a mean of roughly six years (range 1-12). Among the 30 or so participants with HIV, around 10 were female. No cross-contamination during QIAcube processing turned up in test extractions that ran a monoclonal T-cell line alongside about 30 polyclonal samples.

Sequencing of the TRB variable region was done with the immunoSEQ hsTCRB v3.0 assay at survey level resolution. The targeted TRB sequencing depth was about 40,000-55,000 T-cell genomes per sample. Pooled TRB libraries were sequenced on an Illumina MiSeq with a v3 150-cycle kit. The original pipeline was this. Repertoire analysis was performed in R inside a reproducible Nextflow workflow that covered QC, data transformation and analysis. LymphoSeq2, an R package for AIRR-Seq data exploration, was used to implement custom analyses. After excluding a handful of samples that yielded fewer than 5000 total TRB sequences, approximately 170 HIV repertoires remained for analysis. Among the 188 retained HIV repertoires, 55 to 65 were collected before ART initiation and fewer than 150 were collected after ART initiation. Each repertoire was downsampled to 5000 TRB nucleotide sequences, and summary statistics were averaged across 100 downsampling iterations. Only TRB sequences with CDR3 regions of at least seven amino acids were retained for analysis. Two measures captured diversity: a Shannon entropy-derived clonality score and the Gini coefficient. In repertoire networks, the top 5000 CDR3 amino acid sequences were linked whenever an edit distance of one separated two sequences. Antigen specificity groups and MHC restriction were predicted for TRB CDR3 amino acid sequences with GLIPH2. CDR3 amino acid sequences were matched against VDJdb and McPAS-TCR to flag known CMV, EBV, HIV or tissue antigen associations. Pre-ART, post-ART and control groups were compared with Wilcoxon signed-rank tests and Holm-Bonferroni correction. As stored in TCRdb, this immuneACCESS dataset retains in-frame rearrangements with V and J assigned. A fraction of the clones does not appear; measured against another copy, unresolved V genes explain less than half of the discrepancy, and the remainder lacks a known reason. Clone size and V and J calls were adopted from that table, with D and trimming inferred from the DNA. The sample records 25,000 to 35,000 clones, 80% to 95% of which are singletons. About 4.4% of the sample is held by the ten biggest clonotypes.

On the study overall, not on this receptor specifically: Because PBMC availability was limited, only the TCR beta chain was sequenced, with no alpha chain pairing. Inferences about post-ART repertoire changes are limited because no data were available on ART adherence, viral resistance or therapy changes. Expanded TRB clones identified before ART initiation dominated the repertoire across all time points, though the dominance fluctuated and decreased in many PLHIV after ART. Because cell numbers in pre-ART samples were limited, unsorted PBMC were profiled instead of sorted CD4+ and CD8+ T cells. Starting ART was linked to a significant rise in TRB diversity, yet even after long-term ART the diversity remained significantly lower than in transplant donor controls. HIV repertoires had narrower CDR3 length ranges than controls, and the network structure suggested an antigen-experienced repertoire that shifted only slightly toward naive after ART. The samples were dated from the mid-2000s to the late 2010s, and the ART regimens that were used may be less effective than current ART regimens.

Participants were included only if at least one PBMC sample before ART initiation and at least two post-ART samples were available. Every participant with HIV received treatment in the United States of America. Before DNA extraction, cryopreserved samples of 1-10 million PBMC were thawed and washed. At the time of the earliest PBMC sample, participants with HIV were aged between roughly 20 and 54 years. Per participant, PBMC samples came from 1-4 timepoints prior to ART initiation and 2-8 timepoints following ART initiation, for a median of 7 samples. Serial HIV viral load, CD4+ T-cell count, ART history and demographic data were obtained for every participant. A Qiagen kit on a QIAcube was used to extract genomic DNA from unsorted PBMC, with samples processed in batches of 12. As to this clone: What antigen it recognizes has not been identified. No clone much larger than this one lies a single base away; base qualities are absent.

This TCR was sampled from a man aged 18 to 35 with HIV. The starting material was unsorted PBMCs, obtained 3.1 years after starting antiretroviral therapy.

Read as DNA, the sequence is TGTGCCAGCAGCTGGTCTTCAGAAATGAACACTGAAGCTTTCTTT. Its product reads: CASSWSSEMNTEAFF. In this chain, TRBV5-5 is recombined with TRBJ1-1, with an unclear D gene assignment. Via the germline V gene (reference sequence), CDR1 is SGHKS and CDR2 YYEKEE. Taken from cysteine to phenylalanine, the CDR3 has 15 residues. CDR3 DNA is the only sequence kept; it has 45 bases, read in frame from the first base. V and J lose 3 bases and 0 bases, and a span of 12 bases separates them. The entire variable domain, with the stretches around the CDR3 drawn from the reference TRBV5-5 and TRBJ1-1 proteins, is DAGVTQSPTHLIKTRGQQVTLRCSPISGHKSVSWYQQVLGQGPQFIFQYYEKEERGRGNFPDRFSARQFPNYSSELNVNALLLGDSALYLCASSWSSEMNTEAFFGQGTRLTVV.